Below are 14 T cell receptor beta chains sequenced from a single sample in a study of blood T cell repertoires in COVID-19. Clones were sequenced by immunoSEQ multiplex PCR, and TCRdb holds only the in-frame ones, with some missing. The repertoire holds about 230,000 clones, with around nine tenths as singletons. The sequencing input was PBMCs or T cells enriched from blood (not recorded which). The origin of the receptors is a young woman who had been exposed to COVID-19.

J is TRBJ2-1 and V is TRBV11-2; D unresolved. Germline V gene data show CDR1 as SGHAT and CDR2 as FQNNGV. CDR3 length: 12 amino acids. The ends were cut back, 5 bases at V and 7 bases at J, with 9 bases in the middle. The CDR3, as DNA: TGTGCCAGCAGCGTAGGCGGAAATGAGCAGTTCTTC. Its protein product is CASSVGGNEQFF.

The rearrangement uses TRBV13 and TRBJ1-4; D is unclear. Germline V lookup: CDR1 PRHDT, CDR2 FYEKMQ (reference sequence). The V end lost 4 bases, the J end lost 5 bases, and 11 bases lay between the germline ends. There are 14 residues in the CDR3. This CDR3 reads CASSSRRGNEKLFF. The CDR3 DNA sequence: TGTGCCAGCAGCTCAAGACGGGGAAATGAAAAACTGTTTTTT.

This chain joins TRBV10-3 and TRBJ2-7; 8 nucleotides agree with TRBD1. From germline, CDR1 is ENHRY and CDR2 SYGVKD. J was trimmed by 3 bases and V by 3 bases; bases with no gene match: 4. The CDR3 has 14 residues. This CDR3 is CAISDRDRSYEQYF. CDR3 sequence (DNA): TGTGCCATCAGTGACCGGGACAGGAGCTACGAGCAGTACTTC.

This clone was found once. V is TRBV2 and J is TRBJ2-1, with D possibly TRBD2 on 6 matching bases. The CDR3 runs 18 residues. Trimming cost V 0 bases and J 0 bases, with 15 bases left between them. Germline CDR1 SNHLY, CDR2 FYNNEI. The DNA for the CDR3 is TGTGCCAGCAGTGAAGCCTCAGCGGGTGCCGCCTCCTACAATGAGCAGTTCTTC. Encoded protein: CASSEASAGAASYNEQFF.

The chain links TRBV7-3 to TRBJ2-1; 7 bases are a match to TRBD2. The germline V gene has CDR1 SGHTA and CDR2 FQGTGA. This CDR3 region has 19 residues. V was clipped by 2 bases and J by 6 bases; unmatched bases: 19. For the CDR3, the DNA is TGTGCCAGCAGCTTACTGCGACTAGCCCCCGCCCCTAACCTCAATGAGCAGTTCTTC. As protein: CASSLLRLAPAPNLNEQFF.

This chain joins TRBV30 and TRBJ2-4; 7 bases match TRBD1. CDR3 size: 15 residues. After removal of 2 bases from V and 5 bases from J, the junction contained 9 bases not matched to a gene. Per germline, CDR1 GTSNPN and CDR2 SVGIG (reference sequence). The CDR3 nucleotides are TGTGCCTGGAGTCAGCCGGGGACAGTCGAAAACATTCAGTACTTC. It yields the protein CAWSQPGTVENIQYF.

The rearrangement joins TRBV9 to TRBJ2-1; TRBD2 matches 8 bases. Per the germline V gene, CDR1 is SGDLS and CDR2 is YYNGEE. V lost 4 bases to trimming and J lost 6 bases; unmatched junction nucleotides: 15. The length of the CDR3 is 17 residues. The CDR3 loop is CASSSPRGGLFSNEQFF. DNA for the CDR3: TGTGCCAGCAGCTCCCCCCGGGGGGGGCTTTTTAGCAATGAGCAGTTCTTC.

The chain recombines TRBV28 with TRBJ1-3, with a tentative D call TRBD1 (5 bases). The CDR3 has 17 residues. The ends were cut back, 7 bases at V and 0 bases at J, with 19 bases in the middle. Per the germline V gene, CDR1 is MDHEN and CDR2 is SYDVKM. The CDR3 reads CASTTWGGALSGNTIYF. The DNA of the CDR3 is TGTGCCAGCACCACCTGGGGAGGGGCCCTCTCTGGAAACACCATATATTTT.

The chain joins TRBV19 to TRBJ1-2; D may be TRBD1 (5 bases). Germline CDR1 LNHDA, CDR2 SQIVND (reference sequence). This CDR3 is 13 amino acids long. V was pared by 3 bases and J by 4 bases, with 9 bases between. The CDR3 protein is CASSITTAYGYTF. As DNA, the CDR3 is TGTGCCAGTAGTATCACGACAGCCTATGGCTACACCTTC.

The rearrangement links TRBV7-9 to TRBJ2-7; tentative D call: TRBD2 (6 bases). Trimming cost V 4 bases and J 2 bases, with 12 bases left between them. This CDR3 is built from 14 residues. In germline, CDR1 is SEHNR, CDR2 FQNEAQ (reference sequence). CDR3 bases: TGTGCCAGCAGCTCTAGAAGGAGGGCCTACGAGCAGTACTTC. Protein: CASSSRRRAYEQYF.

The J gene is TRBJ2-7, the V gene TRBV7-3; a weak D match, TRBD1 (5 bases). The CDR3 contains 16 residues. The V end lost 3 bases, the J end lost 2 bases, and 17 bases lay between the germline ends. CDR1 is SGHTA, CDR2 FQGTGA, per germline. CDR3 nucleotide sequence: TGTGCCAGCAGCTTTAGGGCCGGACATGGGCCCTACGAGCAGTACTTC. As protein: CASSFRAGHGPYEQYF.

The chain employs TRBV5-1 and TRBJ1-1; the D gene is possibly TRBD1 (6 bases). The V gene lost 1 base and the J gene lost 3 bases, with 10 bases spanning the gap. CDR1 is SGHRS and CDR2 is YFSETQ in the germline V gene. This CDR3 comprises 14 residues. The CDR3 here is CASSLSGADTEAFF. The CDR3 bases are TGCGCCAGCAGCTTGTCAGGGGCTGACACTGAAGCTTTCTTT.

CDR3 residues: CAWSVGKRVYGYTF. The CDR3 region has the DNA TGTGCCTGGAGTGTGGGGAAGAGGGTTTATGGCTACACCTTC. The V call is TRBV30, the J call TRBJ1-2, with D unresolved. The V and J ends lost 0 bases and 5 bases respectively, with 13 bases between them. There are 14 residues in the CDR3. Germline lookup yields CDR1 GTSNPN and CDR2 SVGIG (reference sequence).

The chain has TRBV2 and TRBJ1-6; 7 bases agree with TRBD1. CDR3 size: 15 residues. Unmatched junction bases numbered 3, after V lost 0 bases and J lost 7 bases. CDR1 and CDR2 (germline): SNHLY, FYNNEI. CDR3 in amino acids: CASSEADRRNSPLHF. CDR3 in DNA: TGTGCCAGCAGTGAAGCGGACAGGCGGAATTCACCCCTCCACTTT. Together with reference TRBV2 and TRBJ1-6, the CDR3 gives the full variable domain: EPEVTQTPSHQVTQMGQEVILRCVPISNHLYFYWYRQILGQKVEFLVSFYNNEISEKSEIFDDQFSVERPDGSNFTLKIRSTKLEDSAMYFCASSEADRRNSPLHFGNGTRLTVT.